The 8 T cell receptor beta chains below all came from one sample that was sequenced in a study of blood T cells in healthy people across ages. Combining a sample-barcoded 5' primer with a J-beta primer mix, a second PCR ran for about 7 to 11 cycles. TCRdb ran MiXCR on the 5' RACE reads and lists one entry per CDR3 protein. In the table there are around 990,000 distinct CDR3 sequences, approximately 25% of which are singletons. This same sample was also taken into another study, of T cells of mothers and their children.

Sequences were obtained from blood. These receptors were obtained from a girl aged 2-10 years in good health.

This clonotype was picked up a small number of times. The gene calls are TRBV7-8 and TRBJ2-5, with D unresolved. Looked up from germline, CDR1 is SGHVS and CDR2 is FQNEAQ. V was cut by 5 bases and J by 1 base, with 11 bases left in between. There are 14 residues in the CDR3. The CDR3 region has the DNA TGTGCCAGCAGCCCCCGGGCTCTCCAAGAGACCCAGTACTTC. It is translated as CASSPRALQETQYF.

V is TRBV4-2 and J is TRBJ1-2; D unresolved. Germline lookup yields CDR1 LGHNA and CDR2 YNFKEQ. V was clipped by 1 base and J by 7 bases, with 13 bases between them. The CDR3 has 14 amino acids. The CDR3 loop is CASSQAKGGGGYTF. The CDR3 DNA is TGTGCCAGCAGCCAAGCCAAGGGTGGCGGTGGCTACACCTTC.

The chain combines TRBV14 with TRBJ1-6; 10 bases line up with TRBD1. The trim removed 1 base at V and 3 bases at J, leaving 3 bases unmatched. Germline V gives CDR1 SGHDN, CDR2 FVKESK. The CDR3 is 17 amino acids. The CDR3 DNA sequence: TGTGCCAGCAGCCAAGGACAGGGGGCGTTCTATAATTCACCCCTCCACTTT. It yields the protein CASSQGQGAFYNSPLHF.

This chain links TRBV7-8 with TRBJ2-5, with TRBD1 as a possible D gene (8 bases). The DNA end lines up better with TRBJ2-7; the J call may be wrong. CDR1 and CDR2 (germline): SGHVS, FQNEAQ. This CDR3 is 15 amino acids long. The CDR3 sequence: CASSSGGQGLHEQYF. CDR3 sequence (DNA): TGTGCCAGCAGCTCGGGAGGACAGGGACTCCACGAGCAGTACTTC.

This sequence joins TRBV12-3 or TRBV12-4 and TRBJ2-7; 13 bases are shared with TRBD2. The CDR3 is 14 residues long. V lost 9 bases to trimming and J lost 6 bases; unmatched junction nucleotides: 8. CDR3 sequence reads: CASSDGLAGVEQYF. The CDR3, as DNA: TGTGCCAGTTCAGACGGACTAGCGGGGGTCGAGCAGTACTTC.

This clonotype was detected a few times. J is TRBJ2-3 and V is TRBV29-1; TRBD1 matches 9 bases. CDR1 is SQVTM and CDR2 is ANQGSEA in the germline V gene. V was pared by 3 bases and J by 3 bases, with 7 bases of the junction left unmatched. The CDR3 covers 15 residues. The CDR3 protein is CSVELRDRDTDTQYF. The CDR3 nucleotides are TGCAGCGTTGAGCTCCGGGACAGGGATACAGATACGCAGTATTTT.

This rearrangement joins TRBV15 to TRBJ1-1; possible D gene TRBD1, 6 bases. This CDR3 is 13 amino acids long. V was cut by 3 bases and J by 1 base, with 6 bases left in between. The germline V gene has CDR1 LNHNV and CDR2 YYDKDF (reference sequence). The DNA for the CDR3 is TGTGCCACCAGCAGGACAGGGAACACTGAAGCTTTCTTT. Its protein is CATSRTGNTEAFF.

This clonotype was found a few times. The J gene is TRBJ2-7, the V gene TRBV2; D unresolved. Germline CDR1 and CDR2: SNHLY and FYNNEI. The V end lost 7 bases, the J end lost 4 bases, and 14 bases lay between the germline ends. CDR3 length equals 13 residues. CDR3 loop: CASTRLTLYEQYF. Here the CDR3 DNA reads TGTGCCAGCACCCGACTGACTCTATACGAGCAGTACTTC.